The 30 T cell receptor beta chains below all came from one sample that was sequenced in a study of blood T cells in healthy people across ages. PCR was performed a second time for about 6 to 11 cycles using a sample-barcoded 5' primer and a J-beta primer mix. Each CDR3 protein gets one entry after TCRdb re-called the 5' RACE reads with MiXCR. Here the sample spans under 800,000 distinct CDR3 sequences, roughly two fifths being singletons. The sequenced material came from blood. Source of these receptors: a woman aged 55-69 years in good health.

V is TRBV6-6 and J is TRBJ2-3; D not certain. Germline CDR1 MNHNY, CDR2 SVGAGI (reference sequence). V dropped 6 bases and J dropped 2 bases, with 12 bases sitting between them. The CDR3 contains 14 residues. This chain's CDR3 is CASSYRSPTDTQYF. In nucleotides, the CDR3 is TGTGCCAGCAGCTACCGATCCCCCACAGATACGCAGTATTTT.

J is TRBJ2-7 and V is TRBV6-6; D may be TRBD1 or TRBD2 (6 bases each). The end of the DNA is better explained by TRBJ2-5, so the J call may be wrong. This CDR3 comprises 14 residues. Germline V gene data show CDR1 as MNHNY and CDR2 as SVGAGI (reference sequence). CDR3 loop: CASSDWGAQETQYF. The CDR3 DNA is TGTGCCAGCAGTGATTGGGGGGCACAGGAGACCCAGTACTTC.

The chain joins TRBV7-3 to TRBJ2-3; 7 bases are a match to TRBD2. V dropped 2 bases and J dropped 2; count of bases not matched to a gene: 13. CDR1 SGHTA and CDR2 FQGTGA come from the germline V gene. The CDR3 runs 18 residues. The CDR3 DNA reads as TGTGCCAGCAGCTTAGCTGCGGGGGTGCCGGTGATCACAGATACGCAGTATTTT. Translation gives CASSLAAGVPVITDTQYF. Using reference TRBV7-3 and TRBJ2-3 for the parts outside the CDR3, the full variable domain is GAGVSQTPSNKVTEKGKYVELRCDPISGHTALYWYRQSLGQGPEFLIYFQGTGAADDSGLPNDRFFAVRPEGSVSTLKIQRTERGDSAVYLCASSLAAGVPVITDTQYFGPGTRLTVL.

As for this clonotype: At one end, the junction sequence differs from germline, possibly due to a read error. This rearrangement joins TRBV20-1 to TRBJ2-5; D call uncertain. This CDR3 region has 16 residues. Germline V gene data show CDR1 as DFQATT and CDR2 as SNEGSKA (reference sequence). CDR3 nucleotide sequence: TGCAGTGTTAGAGCCCCCCGTCGGGCTAGCCAAGAGACCCAGTACTTC. Translated: CSVRAPRRASQETQYF.

With regard to this clonotype: Being one base from a much bigger clone, this may be a read error. The V and J genes are TRBV29-1 and TRBJ2-1; D ambiguous. Germline V gene data show CDR1 as SQVTM and CDR2 as ANQGSEA. The CDR3 runs to 14 residues. Here the CDR3 reads CSVEASGSYSEQFF. In nucleotides, the CDR3 is TGCAGCGTTGAAGCTTCTGGCTCCTACAGTGAGCAGTTCTTC.

V usage is TRBV5-1 and J usage is TRBJ2-7, with 14 bases identical to TRBD2. J gave up 0 bases and V 4 bases, and 6 bases lay outside the gene matches. Germline V CDR1 and CDR2: SGHRS, YFSETQ. CDR3 length: 17 amino acids. CDR3 in amino acids: CASSRGGTSGSSYEQYF. Here the CDR3 DNA reads TGCGCCAGCAGCAGGGGGGGGACTAGCGGGAGCTCCTACGAGCAGTACTTC.

This clonotype was picked up many times. The chain is built from TRBV29-1 and TRBJ2-1; 10 bases align to TRBD2. The CDR3 length is 14 residues. Germline V gene lookup returns CDR1 SQVTM and CDR2 ANQGSEA. Trimming took 2 bases from V and 8 from J; bases not matched to a gene: 6. This chain's CDR3 is CSVELASGSYEQFF. The CDR3 DNA reads TGCAGCGTTGAACTGGCTAGCGGGAGCTATGAGCAGTTCTTC.

This clonotype was seen repeatedly, ten times or more. This chain uses TRBV12-3 or TRBV12-4 with TRBJ2-3, with unresolved D. V was shortened by 7 bases and J by 2 bases, with 10 bases between the two germline ends. There are 13 residues in the CDR3. The chain's CDR3 is CASNVRATDTQYF. CDR3 DNA: TGTGCCAGCAACGTTCGGGCCACAGATACGCAGTATTTT.

This clonotype was found a few times. This rearrangement joins TRBV7-9 to TRBJ2-7; D gene uncertain. The CDR3 contains 13 residues. The V gene lost 0 bases and the J gene lost 6 bases, with 9 bases spanning the gap. The germline gives CDR1 SEHNR, CDR2 FQNEAQ (reference sequence). Here the CDR3 reads CASSLAGSGEQYF. The DNA for the CDR3 is TGTGCCAGCAGCTTAGCTGGGTCCGGCGAGCAGTACTTC.

The V call is TRBV14, the J call TRBJ1-1, with D possibly being TRBD1 (6 bases). V lost 0 bases and J lost 4, with 12 bases in between. Per germline, CDR1 SGHDN and CDR2 FVKESK. The length of the CDR3 is 15 residues. CDR3 coding DNA: TGTGCCAGCAGCCAAGATTGGGGGGCGACCACTGAAGCTTTCTTT. It codes for CASSQDWGATTEAFF.

This clonotype was counted between two and nine times. The J gene is TRBJ1-6, the V gene TRBV5-6; 8 nucleotides match TRBD1. Per the germline V gene, CDR1 is SGHDT and CDR2 is YYEEEE. With V trimmed by 0 bases and J by 7 bases, 3 bases remained unmatched. The CDR3 totals 15 residues. CDR3 nucleotide sequence: TGTGCCAGCAGCTTGGGGGACAGGCTGAATTCACCCCTCCACTTT. Its protein product is CASSLGDRLNSPLHF.

In nucleotides, the CDR3 is TGTGCCAGCGGAGGGCTTCCGGGAGATACGCAGTATTTT. This codes for CASGGLPGDTQYF. The chain has TRBV6-5 and TRBJ2-3, with a tentative D call TRBD2 (6 bases). The germline V gene has CDR1 MNHEY and CDR2 SVGAGI. The CDR3 runs 13 residues. V lost 8 bases and J lost 5, with 14 bases in between.

At least ten counts were recorded for this clonotype. The chain couples TRBV20-1 to TRBJ2-5, with TRBD2 identical over 11 bases. The end of the DNA fits TRBJ2-7 better, so the J call may be wrong. The CDR3 loop spans 15 amino acids. Germline V gene lookup returns CDR1 DFQATT and CDR2 SNEGSKA (reference sequence). For the CDR3, the DNA is TGCAGTGCTAGGGACGCTACTAGCGGGAGAGACGAGCAGTACTTC. Its protein product is CSARDATSGRDEQYF.

The sample holds a few counts of this clonotype. The chain uses TRBV3-1 and TRBJ1-1; D gene uncertain. Germline assignment: CDR1 LGHDT and CDR2 YNNKEL (reference sequence). V dropped 1 base and J dropped 0 bases, with 9 bases sitting between them. The CDR3 is 15 amino acids. The CDR3 is CASSQVPGMNTEAFF. Written as DNA, the CDR3 is TGTGCCAGCAGCCAAGTGCCGGGGATGAACACTGAAGCTTTCTTT.

A few counts support this clonotype. The rearrangement joins TRBV27 to TRBJ1-5, with D perhaps TRBD1 (5 bases). CDR1 and CDR2 (germline): MNHEY, SMNVEV (reference sequence). The CDR3 loop spans 15 amino acids. V lost 0 bases and J lost 3, with 9 bases in between. The CDR3 bases are TGTGCCAGCAGTTTATCTCGACAGATCAATCAGCCCCAGCATTTT. This translates into CASSLSRQINQPQHF.

The chain combines TRBV2 with TRBJ1-2, with TRBD1 as a possible D gene (5 bases). V was trimmed by 2 bases and J by 3 bases, leaving 13 bases between them. Germline V gene sequence: CDR1 SNHLY, CDR2 FYNNEI. The CDR3 is made up of 15 amino acids. The CDR3 protein is CASSERAGPDYGYTF. CDR3 coding DNA: TGTGCCAGCAGTGAACGGGCAGGGCCAGACTATGGCTACACCTTC.

The sample holds a few counts of this clonotype. The chain carries TRBV4-3 and TRBJ2-1; TRBD2 aligns across 7 bases. V lost 4 bases, J lost 8 bases, and 5 bases stayed unmatched. Germline CDR1 is LGHNA and CDR2 is YSLEER. The CDR3 is 13 amino acids. CDR3 sequence: CASSRTRSHEQFF. For the CDR3, the DNA is TGCGCCAGCAGCCGGACTAGGTCACATGAGCAGTTCTTC.

This clonotype was seen many times. The chain is built from TRBV7-8 and TRBJ2-1; 12 nucleotides align to TRBD2. Per germline, CDR1 SGHVS and CDR2 FQNEAQ. The CDR3 loop spans 15 amino acids. V was pared by 6 bases and J by 8 bases, with 8 bases of the junction left unmatched. This CDR3 reads CASRRTSGVWDEQFF. The DNA of the CDR3 is TGTGCCAGCAGGCGGACTAGCGGGGTGTGGGATGAGCAGTTCTTC.

The chain joins TRBV29-1 to TRBJ2-1; no clear D. Trimming took 8 bases from V and 6 from J, leaving 14 bases between them. Per germline, CDR1 SQVTM and CDR2 ANQGSEA. The CDR3 has 12 residues. The CDR3 is CSPLSSSNEQFF. CDR3 coding DNA: TGCAGCCCACTGAGCAGCTCCAATGAGCAGTTCTTC.

This chain uses TRBV5-5 with TRBJ2-7, with D perhaps matching TRBD1 (6 bases). This CDR3 is built from 15 residues. CDR1 SGHKS and CDR2 YYEKEE come from the germline V gene (reference sequence). V was trimmed by 1 base and J by 1 base, leaving 12 bases between them. The CDR3 coding sequence is TGTGCCAGCAGCTTGCTGGACAGAGGATCCTACGAGCAGTACTTC. Encoded protein: CASSLLDRGSYEQYF.

The rearrangement links TRBV20-1 to TRBJ2-7; the D is unclear. This CDR3 region has 12 residues. Per the germline V gene, CDR1 is DFQATT and CDR2 is SNEGSKA (reference sequence). With 3 bases removed from V and 3 bases from J, the gap between germline ends came to 9 bases. For the CDR3, the DNA is TGCAGTGCTAGTGGGAAGCTCTACGAGCAGTACTTC. As protein: CSASGKLYEQYF.

CDR3 sequence: CAIRRGQDSNEKLFF. The CDR3 DNA is TGTGCCATCAGGAGGGGACAGGATTCTAATGAAAAACTGTTTTTT. The J gene is TRBJ1-4, the V gene TRBV10-3; TRBD1 matches at 8 bases. Germline V gene data show CDR1 as ENHRY and CDR2 as SYGVKD. The CDR3 is made up of 15 amino acids. The ends lost 6 bases at V and 3 bases at J; junction bases unmatched: 6.

In this sample, this clonotype turned up a few times. CDR3 sequence: CSARAPGSYGYTF. The CDR3 coding sequence is TGCAGTGCTAGAGCGCCAGGGTCCTATGGCTACACCTTC. This rearrangement joins TRBV20-1 to TRBJ1-2, with a possible D match to TRBD1 (5 bases). V was cut by 1 base and J by 4 bases, with 10 bases left in between. CDR3 length: 13 residues. Germline lookup yields CDR1 DFQATT and CDR2 SNEGSKA (reference sequence).

This chain connects TRBV20-1 to TRBJ2-7, with D possibly called TRBD1 or TRBD2 (5 bases each). V shed 6 bases and J shed 5 bases, with 17 bases lying between them. In germline, CDR1 is DFQATT, CDR2 SNEGSKA (reference sequence). There are 13 residues in the CDR3. In DNA form, the CDR3 reads TGCAGTGCCGAATCGGGGCCGAGGGACGAGCAGTACTTC. This encodes CSAESGPRDEQYF.

A few counts support this clonotype. V usage is TRBV12-3 or TRBV12-4 and J usage is TRBJ1-2; D might be TRBD1 (5 bases). This CDR3 is built from 13 residues. The germline V and J ends were trimmed by 1 base and 8 bases, with 11 bases remaining between them. CDR3 residues: CASSLVERGGYTF. Written as DNA, the CDR3 is TGTGCCAGCAGTTTAGTCGAGAGGGGCGGCTACACCTTC.

V is TRBV20-1 and J is TRBJ1-6; 8 bases are a match to TRBD1. CDR1 and CDR2 from the germline V gene are DFQATT and SNEGSKA (reference sequence). J gave up 3 bases and V 2 bases, and 6 bases lay outside the gene matches. The CDR3 has 16 amino acids. The chain's CDR3 is CSARLGQADYNSPLHF. CDR3 in DNA: TGCAGTGCTAGATTGGGACAGGCCGACTATAATTCACCCCTCCACTTT.

The chain joins TRBV3-1 to TRBJ2-6; a weak D match, TRBD2 (7 bases). The V gene's germline CDR1 is LGHDT and CDR2 YNNKEL (reference sequence). V was pared by 8 bases and J by 3 bases, with 11 bases between. This CDR3 is 14 amino acids long. CDR3 region: CASAGGRGANVLTF. Here the CDR3 DNA reads TGTGCCAGCGCCGGGGGGCGTGGGGCCAACGTCCTGACTTTC. The complete variable domain, with remaining parts taken from reference TRBV3-1 and TRBJ2-6, reads DTAVSQTPKYLVTQMGNDKSIKCEQNLGHDTMYWYKQDSKKFLKIMFSYNNKELIINETVPNRFSPKSPDKAHLNLHINSLELGDSAVYFCASAGGRGANVLTFGAGSRLTVL.

The genes are TRBV4-2 and TRBJ2-1; a weak D match, TRBD2 (5 bases). The germline CDR1 and CDR2 sequences are LGHNA and YNFKEQ. This CDR3 is 16 amino acids long. Trimming shortened V by 0 bases and J by 0 bases, and 9 bases separated the two germline ends. CDR3 loop: CASSQEEGSSYNEQFF. The CDR3 DNA sequence: TGTGCCAGCAGCCAAGAAGAAGGGAGCTCCTACAATGAGCAGTTCTTC.

This chain joins TRBV20-1 and TRBJ2-3; the match to TRBD2 covers 9 bases. Trimming at V came to 0 bases and at J to 6 bases, leaving 4 bases not matched to a gene. CDR3 length equals 14 residues. The germline CDR1 and CDR2 sequences are DFQATT and SNEGSKA (reference sequence). DNA for the CDR3: TGCAGTGCTAGAGACGCGGGAGGGCCGGATACGCAGTATTTT. This codes for CSARDAGGPDTQYF.

This sequence joins TRBV20-1 and TRBJ2-5, with D unclear. Germline V gene lookup returns CDR1 DFQATT and CDR2 SNEGSKA (reference sequence). V lost 6 bases, J lost 7 bases, and 15 bases lay in between. This CDR3 has 12 residues. CDR3 coding DNA: TGCAGTGCCGAGCCTACGAGTGGGACCCAGTACTTC. It is translated as CSAEPTSGTQYF.